This is a list of T cell receptor beta chains from one sample in a study of blood T cell repertoires in COVID-19. Clones were read by immunoSEQ multiplex PCR, and TCRdb kept only the in-frame ones, dropping some. In the table there are 250,000 to 300,000 clones, 75% to 90% of which are singletons. The sequenced material came from PBMCs or T cells enriched from blood (not recorded which). The source of these receptors is a woman aged 50 to 65 who had recovered from COVID-19. The CDR3 runs from the conserved cysteine through the conserved F or W. The order of the fields is D gene, clone size, J gene, V gene, CDR3 length, CDR3 DNA, CDR3 protein. A D gene is named only where the DNA matches it firmly. The size entry is marked missing in some rows and otherwise reads once, few, many or a size class.

>NA|NA|TRBJ2-7|TRBV3-1/TRBV3-2|13
TGTGCCAGCAGCCAAGATACAGCCGTCGAGCAGTACTTC
CASSQDTAVEQYF
>NA|few|TRBJ1-2|TRBV21-1|16
TGTGCCAGCAGCAAAGAGATCACAGGAGCCCCATTAGGCTACACCTTC
CASSKEITGAPLGYTF
>NA|NA|TRBJ2-7|TRBV28|14
TGTGCCAGCCAAAGCGGAGGGGGCCGCCTCGGGCAGTACTTC
CASQSGGGRLGQYF
>TRBD2|NA|TRBJ2-1|TRBV5-1|15
TGCGCCAGCAGCTTATCTAGCGGGAGCAACAATGAGCAGTTCTTC
CASSLSSGSNNEQFF
>NA|NA|TRBJ2-5|TRBV2|14
TGTGCCAGCGGAGACTCATCGTACCAAGAGACCCAGTACTTC
CASGDSSYQETQYF
>NA|once|TRBJ2-5|TRBV18|15
TGTGCCAGCTCACCCCATAGCCAGGGGCCGGAGACCCAGTACTTC
CASSPHSQGPETQYF
>NA|NA|TRBJ2-5|TRBV5-1|14
TGCGCCAGCAGCTTGGTACTACCACAAGAGACCCAGTACTTC
CASSLVLPQETQYF
>NA|NA|TRBJ1-1|TRBV27|15
TGTGCCAGCAACAAAGGGGAACAGGGAGCAACTGAAGCTTTCTTT
CASNKGEQGATEAFF
>NA|once|TRBJ2-1|TRBV19|15
TGTGCCAGTAGTATACAGGGGGGACTCAACAATGAGCAGTTCTTC
CASSIQGGLNNEQFF
>TRBD2|NA|TRBJ2-2|TRBV28|15
TGTGCCAGCAGTTCATTAGCGGGGAACACCGGGGAGCTGTTTTTT
CASSSLAGNTGELFF
>NA|once|TRBJ1-2|TRBV5-4|13
TGTGCCAGCAGCCCGGACAGTAACTATGGCTACACCTTC
CASSPDSNYGYTF
>TRBD2|few|TRBJ2-7|TRBV5-4|15
TGTGCCAGCAGCGACCGGACTAGCGGAGCCTACGAGCAGTACTTC
CASSDRTSGAYEQYF
>TRBD2|NA|TRBJ2-7|TRBV29-1|18
TGCAGCGTTTTGCGACTAGCGGGAGGTTTACGGCCCCTCTACGAGCAGTACTTC
CSVLRLAGGLRPLYEQYF
>NA|few|TRBJ2-1|TRBV14|14
TGTGCCAGCAGCCAAGGGGATACTAGTCTTGAGCAGTTCTTC
CASSQGDTSLEQFF
>TRBD1|NA|TRBJ2-7|TRBV10-3|13
TGTGCCAGCGAGGACAGGCAGGGTAGCGAGCAGTACTTC
CASEDRQGSEQYF
>TRBD1|few|TRBJ1-5|TRBV2|13
TGTGCCAGCAGCTCGGACAGGATGCAGCCCCAGCATTTT
CASSSDRMQPQHF
>NA|NA|TRBJ2-2|TRBV19|15
TGTGCCACGACGCCGGGGGGCAGGGTCACCGGGGAGCTGTTTTTT
CATTPGGRVTGELFF
>NA|NA|TRBJ1-6|TRBV11-2|15
TGTGCCAGCAGCTTGGGTTCAGGGGATAATTCACCCCTCCACTTT
CASSLGSGDNSPLHF
>TRBD1|NA|TRBJ2-5|TRBV28|13
TGTGCCAGCGGTCAGGGGGCGGAAGAGACCCAGTACTTC
CASGQGAEETQYF
>NA|NA|TRBJ2-7|TRBV7-8|15
TGTGCCAGCAGCTTAATGGGGAGTCGGGATAGGGAGCAGTACTTC
CASSLMGSRDREQYF
>NA|once|TRBJ2-7|TRBV13|12
TGTGCCAGCAGCTCCGTCTCCTACGAGCAGTACTTC
CASSSVSYEQYF
>NA|NA|TRBJ2-4|TRBV18|14
TGTGCCAGCTCACCAACAGGAAACTGGGACATTCAGTACTTC
CASSPTGNWDIQYF
>TRBD1|once|TRBJ2-1|TRBV27|16
TGTGCCAGCAGTGCCACGGCGACAGGGACGTACAATGAGCAGTTCTTC
CASSATATGTYNEQFF
>NA|few|TRBJ1-3|TRBV27|14
TGTGCCAGTAAACCTCACGAAGGCCGGAGGACCATATATTTT
CASKPHEGRRTIYF
>TRBD1|NA|TRBJ1-4|TRBV19|13
TGTGCCAGTAGTAGACAGGGAAATGAAAAACTGTTTTTT
CASSRQGNEKLFF
>TRBD2|NA|TRBJ2-1|TRBV6-2/TRBV6-3|13
TGTGCCAGCAGTACAGAAACTAGCGGGCAGCAGTTCTTC
CASSTETSGQQFF
>NA|NA|TRBJ2-5|TRBV11-1|16
TGTGCCAGCAGCTTATCTCTTCGGGCAGGGCCAGAGACCCAGTACTTC
CASSLSLRAGPETQYF